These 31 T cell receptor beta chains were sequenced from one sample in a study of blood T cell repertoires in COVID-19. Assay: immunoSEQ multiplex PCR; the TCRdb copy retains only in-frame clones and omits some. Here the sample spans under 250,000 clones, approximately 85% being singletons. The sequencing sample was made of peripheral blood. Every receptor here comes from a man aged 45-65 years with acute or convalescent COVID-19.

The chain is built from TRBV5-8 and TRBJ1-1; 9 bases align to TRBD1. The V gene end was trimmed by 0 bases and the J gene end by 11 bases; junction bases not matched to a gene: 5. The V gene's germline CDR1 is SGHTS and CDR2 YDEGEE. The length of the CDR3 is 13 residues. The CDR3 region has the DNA TGTGCCAGCAGCTTGGGCCGGGACAGGGACGCTTTCTTT. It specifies CASSLGRDRDAFF.

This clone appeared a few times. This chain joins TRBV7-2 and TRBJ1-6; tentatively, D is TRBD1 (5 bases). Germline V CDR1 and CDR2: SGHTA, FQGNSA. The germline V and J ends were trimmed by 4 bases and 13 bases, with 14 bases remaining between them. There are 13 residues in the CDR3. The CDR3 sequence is CASSSLQGIPLHF. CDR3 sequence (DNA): TGTGCCAGCAGCTCCCTGCAGGGAATCCCCCTCCACTTT.

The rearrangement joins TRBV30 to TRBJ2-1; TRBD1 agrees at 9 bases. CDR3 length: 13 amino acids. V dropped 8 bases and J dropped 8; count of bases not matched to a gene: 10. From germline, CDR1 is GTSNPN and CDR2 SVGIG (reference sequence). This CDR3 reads CALSGTGSHEQFF. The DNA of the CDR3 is TGTGCCCTATCCGGGACAGGGAGCCATGAGCAGTTCTTC.

The CDR3 sequence: CASSLDRVSYEQYF. CDR3 nucleotides: TGCGCCAGCAGCTTGGACAGGGTATCCTACGAGCAGTACTTC. This chain uses TRBV5-1 with TRBJ2-7, with D possibly matching TRBD1 (6 bases). Germline V lookup: CDR1 SGHRS, CDR2 YFSETQ. Trimming removed 0 bases from V and 1 base from J, with 8 bases in between. The CDR3 extends over 14 amino acids.

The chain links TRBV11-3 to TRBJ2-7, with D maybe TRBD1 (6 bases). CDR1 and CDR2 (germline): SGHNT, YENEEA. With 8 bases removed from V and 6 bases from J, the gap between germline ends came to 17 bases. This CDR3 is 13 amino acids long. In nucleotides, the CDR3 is TGTGCCAGCGAGGGGCAGGGGTTTGGCGAGCAGTACTTC. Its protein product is CASEGQGFGEQYF.

CDR3 bases: TGTGCCAGCAGCTTAGAAGTGGGGCGCAGAACTGAAGCTTTCTTT. Its protein is CASSLEVGRRTEAFF. The chain carries TRBV11-3 and TRBJ1-1; possibly TRBD1 for D (5 bases). Germline CDR1 reads SGHNT; CDR2 reads YENEEA. The CDR3 totals 15 residues. V dropped 0 bases and J dropped 5 bases, with 13 bases sitting between them.

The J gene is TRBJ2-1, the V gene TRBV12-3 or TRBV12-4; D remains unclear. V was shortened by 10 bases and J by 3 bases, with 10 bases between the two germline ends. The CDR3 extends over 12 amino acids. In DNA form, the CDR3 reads TGTGCCACCGACCCAGGCTACAATGAGCAGTTCTTC. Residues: CATDPGYNEQFF.

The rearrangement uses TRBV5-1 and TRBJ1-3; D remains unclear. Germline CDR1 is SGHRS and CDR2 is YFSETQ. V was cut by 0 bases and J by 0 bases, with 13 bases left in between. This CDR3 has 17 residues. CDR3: CASSLGELPLSGNTIYF. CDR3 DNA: TGCGCCAGCAGCTTGGGAGAGCTCCCCCTCTCTGGAAACACCATATATTTT.

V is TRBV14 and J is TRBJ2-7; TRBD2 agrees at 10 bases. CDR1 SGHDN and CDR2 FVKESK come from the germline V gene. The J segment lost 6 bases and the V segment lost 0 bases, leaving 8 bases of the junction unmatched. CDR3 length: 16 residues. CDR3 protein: CASSQEWLAGAFEQYF. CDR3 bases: TGTGCCAGCAGCCAAGAATGGCTAGCGGGAGCGTTCGAGCAGTACTTC. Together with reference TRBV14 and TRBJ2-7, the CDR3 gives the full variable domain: EAGVTQFPSHSVIEKGQTVTLRCDPISGHDNLYWYRRVMGKEIKFLLHFVKESKQDESGMPNNRFLAERTGGTYSTLKVQPAELEDSGVYFCASSQEWLAGAFEQYFGPGTRLTVT.

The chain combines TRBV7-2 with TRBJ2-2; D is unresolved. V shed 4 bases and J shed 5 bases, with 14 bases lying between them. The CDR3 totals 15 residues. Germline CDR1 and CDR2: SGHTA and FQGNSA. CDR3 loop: CASSSSLERTGELFF. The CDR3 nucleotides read TGTGCCAGCAGCTCTTCATTAGAGCGTACCGGGGAGCTGTTTTTT.

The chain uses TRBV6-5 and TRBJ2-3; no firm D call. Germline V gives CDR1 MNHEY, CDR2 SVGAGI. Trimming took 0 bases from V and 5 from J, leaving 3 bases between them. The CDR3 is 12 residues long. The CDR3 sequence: CASSYSGDTQYF. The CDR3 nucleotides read TGTGCCAGCAGTTACTCCGGAGATACGCAGTATTTT.

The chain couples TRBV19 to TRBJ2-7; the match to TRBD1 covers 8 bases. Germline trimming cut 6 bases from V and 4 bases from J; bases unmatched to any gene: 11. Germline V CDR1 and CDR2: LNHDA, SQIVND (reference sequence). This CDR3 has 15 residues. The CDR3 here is CASSTGAGGGYEQYF. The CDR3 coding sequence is TGTGCCAGTAGCACAGGGGCAGGGGGCGGGTACGAGCAGTACTTC.

CDR3 amino acids: CASSEQGHLNTEAFF. The DNA for the CDR3 is TGTGCCAGCAGTGAGCAGGGACACCTGAACACTGAAGCTTTCTTT. The genes are TRBV6-1 and TRBJ1-1; D may be TRBD1 (6 bases). Trimming shortened V by 3 bases and J by 0 bases, and 11 bases separated the two germline ends. Germline V gene lookup returns CDR1 MNHNS and CDR2 SASEGT. The CDR3 runs to 15 residues.

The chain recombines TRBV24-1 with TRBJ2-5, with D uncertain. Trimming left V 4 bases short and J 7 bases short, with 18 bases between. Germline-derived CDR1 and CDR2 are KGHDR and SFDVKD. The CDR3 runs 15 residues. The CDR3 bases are TGTGCCACCAGTGACCAGGCCGATCCCCATCGGACCCAGTACTTC. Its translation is CATSDQADPHRTQYF.

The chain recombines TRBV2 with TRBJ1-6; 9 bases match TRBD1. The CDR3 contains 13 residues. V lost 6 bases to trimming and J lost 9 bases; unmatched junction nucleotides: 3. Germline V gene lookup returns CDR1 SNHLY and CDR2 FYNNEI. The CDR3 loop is CASSSQGASPLHF. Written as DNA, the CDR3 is TGTGCCAGCAGCTCACAGGGGGCTTCACCCCTCCACTTT.

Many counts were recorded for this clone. The CDR3 DNA reads TGTGCCAGTCATGGACTAGCGGGCCCGAACACCGGGGAGCTGTTTTTT. Protein: CASHGLAGPNTGELFF. The chain uses TRBV19 and TRBJ2-2, with 11 bases fitting TRBD2. Germline CDR1 and CDR2: LNHDA and SQIVND (reference sequence). Trimming removed 8 bases from V and 0 bases from J; junction bases left unmatched: 5. The CDR3 is 16 amino acids.

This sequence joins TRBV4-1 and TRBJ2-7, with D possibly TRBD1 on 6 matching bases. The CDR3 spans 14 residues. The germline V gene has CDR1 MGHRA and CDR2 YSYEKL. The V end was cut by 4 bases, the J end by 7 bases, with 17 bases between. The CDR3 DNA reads TGCGCCAGCAGCCCCCGGCAGGGGAGTTGGGAGCAGTACTTC. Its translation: CASSPRQGSWEQYF.

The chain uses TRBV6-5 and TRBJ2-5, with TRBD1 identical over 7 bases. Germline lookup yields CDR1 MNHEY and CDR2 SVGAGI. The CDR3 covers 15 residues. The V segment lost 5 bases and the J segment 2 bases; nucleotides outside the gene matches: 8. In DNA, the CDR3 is TGTGCCAGCAGTCATACCTGGGACAGTCAAGAGACCCAGTACTTC. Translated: CASSHTWDSQETQYF.

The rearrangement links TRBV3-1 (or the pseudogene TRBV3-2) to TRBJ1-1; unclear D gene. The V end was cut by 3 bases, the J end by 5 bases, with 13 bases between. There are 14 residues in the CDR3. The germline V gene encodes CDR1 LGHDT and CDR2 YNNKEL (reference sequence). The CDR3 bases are TGTGCCAGCAGCCAGACAATGGAGGGTACTGAAGCTTTCTTT. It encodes CASSQTMEGTEAFF.

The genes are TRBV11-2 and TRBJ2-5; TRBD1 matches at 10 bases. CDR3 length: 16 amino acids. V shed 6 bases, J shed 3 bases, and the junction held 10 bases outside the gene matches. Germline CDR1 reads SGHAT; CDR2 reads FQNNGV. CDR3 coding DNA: TGTGCCAGCAGTAAGCCAACCGGGACAGGGGAAGAGACCCAGTACTTC. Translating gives CASSKPTGTGEETQYF.

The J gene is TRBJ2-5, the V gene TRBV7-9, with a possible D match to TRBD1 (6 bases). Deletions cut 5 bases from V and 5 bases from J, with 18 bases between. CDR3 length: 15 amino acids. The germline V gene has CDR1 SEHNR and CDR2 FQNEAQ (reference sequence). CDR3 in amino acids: CASSPVGTGLETQYF. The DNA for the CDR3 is TGTGCCAGCAGCCCTGTGGGTACAGGGTTGGAGACCCAGTACTTC.

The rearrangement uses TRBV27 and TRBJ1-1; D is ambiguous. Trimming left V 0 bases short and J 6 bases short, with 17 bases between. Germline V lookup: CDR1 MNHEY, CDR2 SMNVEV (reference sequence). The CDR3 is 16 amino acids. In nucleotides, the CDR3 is TGTGCCAGCAGTTTATCATGGCGGGAGCGGGGATCTGAAGCTTTCTTT. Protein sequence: CASSLSWRERGSEAFF.

CDR3 loop: CASSIRGVEAFF. The CDR3 DNA sequence: TGTGCCAGCAGCATCCGGGGAGTTGAAGCTTTCTTT. The chain combines TRBV12-3 or TRBV12-4 with TRBJ1-1; D ambiguous. CDR3 length: 12 amino acids. The V and J ends lost 6 bases and 7 bases respectively, with 12 bases between them.

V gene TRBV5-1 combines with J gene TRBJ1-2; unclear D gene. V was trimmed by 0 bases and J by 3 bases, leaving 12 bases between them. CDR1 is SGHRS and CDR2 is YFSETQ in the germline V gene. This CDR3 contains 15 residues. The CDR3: CASSLGTSGYYGYTF. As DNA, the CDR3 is TGCGCCAGCAGCTTGGGGACCTCGGGATACTATGGCTACACCTTC.

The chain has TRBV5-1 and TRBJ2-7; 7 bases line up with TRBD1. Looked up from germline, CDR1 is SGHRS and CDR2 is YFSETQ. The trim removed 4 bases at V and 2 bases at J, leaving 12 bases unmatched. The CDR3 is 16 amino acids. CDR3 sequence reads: CASSRTRDSIPYEQYF. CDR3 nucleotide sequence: TGCGCCAGCAGCAGAACCCGGGACAGCATTCCCTACGAGCAGTACTTC.

The CDR3 nucleotides are TGTGCCAGTAATTGGCAGGGAGGGTCTGGGGCCAACGTCCTGACTTTC. This encodes CASNWQGGSGANVLTF. This rearrangement joins TRBV19 to TRBJ2-6; 7 nucleotides line up with TRBD2. The CDR3 covers 16 residues. Losses at the gene ends were 7 bases for V and 1 base for J; bases not matched to a gene: 7. Germline V gene lookup returns CDR1 LNHDA and CDR2 SQIVND (reference sequence).

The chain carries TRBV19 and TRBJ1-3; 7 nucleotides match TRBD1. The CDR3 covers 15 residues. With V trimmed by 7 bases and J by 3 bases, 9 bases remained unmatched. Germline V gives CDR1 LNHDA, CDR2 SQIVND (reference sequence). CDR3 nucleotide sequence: TGTGCCAGTACCCTCGGGACAGCTTATGGAAACACCATATATTTT. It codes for CASTLGTAYGNTIYF.

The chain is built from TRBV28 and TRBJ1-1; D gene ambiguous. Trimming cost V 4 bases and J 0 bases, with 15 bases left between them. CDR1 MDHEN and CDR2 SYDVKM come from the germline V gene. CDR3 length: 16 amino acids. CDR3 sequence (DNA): TGTGCCAGCAGTTCCCCTACGGACGGGGTGAACACTGAAGCTTTCTTT. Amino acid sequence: CASSSPTDGVNTEAFF.

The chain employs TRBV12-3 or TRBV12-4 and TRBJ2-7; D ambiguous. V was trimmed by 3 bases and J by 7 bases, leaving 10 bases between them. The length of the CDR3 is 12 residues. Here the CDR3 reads CASSLPAREQYF. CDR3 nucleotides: TGTGCCAGCAGTTTGCCGGCTAGGGAGCAGTACTTC.

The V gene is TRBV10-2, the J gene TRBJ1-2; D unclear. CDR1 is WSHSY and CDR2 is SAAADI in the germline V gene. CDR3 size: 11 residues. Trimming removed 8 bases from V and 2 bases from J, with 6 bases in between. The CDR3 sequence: CASAENYGYTF. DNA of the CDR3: TGCGCCAGCGCCGAGAACTATGGCTACACCTTC.

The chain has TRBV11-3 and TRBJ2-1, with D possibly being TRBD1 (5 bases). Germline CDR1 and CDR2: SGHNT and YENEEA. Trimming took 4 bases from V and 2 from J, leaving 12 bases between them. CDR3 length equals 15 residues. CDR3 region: CASSSRVLPYNEQFF. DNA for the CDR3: TGTGCCAGCAGCTCCAGGGTCTTACCCTACAATGAGCAGTTCTTC.